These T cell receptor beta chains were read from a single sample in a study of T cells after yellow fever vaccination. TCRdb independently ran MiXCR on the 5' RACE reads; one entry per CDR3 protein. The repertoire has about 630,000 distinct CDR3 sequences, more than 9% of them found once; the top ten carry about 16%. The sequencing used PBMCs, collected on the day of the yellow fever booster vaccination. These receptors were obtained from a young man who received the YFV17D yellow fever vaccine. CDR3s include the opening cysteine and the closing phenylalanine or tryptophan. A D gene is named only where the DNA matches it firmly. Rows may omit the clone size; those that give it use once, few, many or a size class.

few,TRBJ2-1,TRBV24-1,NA,TGTGCCACCAGTTTTGGGAATGAGCAGTTCTTC,CATSFGNEQFF
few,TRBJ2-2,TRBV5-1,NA,TGCGCCAGCAGTCTCGGAGGGGGCAGTACCGGGGAGCTGTTTTTT,CASSLGGGSTGELFF
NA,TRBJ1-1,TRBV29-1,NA,TGCAGCGCCCAAGGACAAATGAACACTGAAGCTTTCTTT,CSAQGQMNTEAFF
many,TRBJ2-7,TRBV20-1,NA,TGCAGTGCTAGACCCCGCAGATTTACCTACGAGCAGTACTTC,CSARPRRFTYEQYF
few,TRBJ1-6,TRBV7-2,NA,TGTGCCAGCAGCTTAATGACAGGCTATTCACCCCTCCACTTT,CASSLMTGYSPLHF
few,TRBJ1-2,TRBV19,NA,TGTGCCAGTAGTATAGAAAGAGACTTTCGTAACTATGGCTACACCTTC,CASSIERDFRNYGYTF
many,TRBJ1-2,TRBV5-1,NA,TGCGCCAGCAGCTTGGAAGGGTCAACGGTTGGCTACACCTTC,CASSLEGSTVGYTF
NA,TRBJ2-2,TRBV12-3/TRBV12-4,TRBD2,TGTGCCAGCAGTCACCGGACTAGCGGGAGGGCCGGGGAGCTGTTTTTT,CASSHRTSGRAGELFF
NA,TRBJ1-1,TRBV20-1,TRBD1,TGCAGTGCTAGAGGGCCCCTGACAGGGTTGCGCACTGAAGCTTTCTTT,CSARGPLTGLRTEAFF
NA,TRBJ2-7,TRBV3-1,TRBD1,TGTGCCAGCAGCCAAGATTATCGGACAGGGGGAGTCGAGCAGTACTTC,CASSQDYRTGGVEQYF
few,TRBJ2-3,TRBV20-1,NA,TGCAGTGCTGCCCGGGACCCCAGCACAGATACGCAGTATTTT,CSAARDPSTDTQYF
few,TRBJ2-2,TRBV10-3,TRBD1,TGTGCCATCAGGGGAGACAGGGGGCTATCCGGGGAGCTGTTTTTT,CAIRGDRGLSGELFF
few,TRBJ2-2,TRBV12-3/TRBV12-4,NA,TGTGCCAGCAGTTTGACGGGATTCACCGGGGAGCTGTTTTTT,CASSLTGFTGELFF
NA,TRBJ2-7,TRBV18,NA,TGTGCCAGCTCCCCTGACGTCGGGAGTCCCAACTCCTACGAGCAGTACTTC,CASSPDVGSPNSYEQYF